This TCR beta chain was found in a study of blood T cells in healthy people across ages. The authors ran a second PCR of roughly 6 to 12 cycles using a sample-barcoded 5' primer and a J-beta primer mix. One entry per CDR3 protein results from TCRdb running MiXCR on the 5' RACE reads. The sample lists roughly 800,000 distinct CDR3 sequences, approximately 35% occurring once. Worth noting for this clonotype: The antigen is unknown.

CDR3 length: 13 amino acids. The germline CDR1 and CDR2 sequences are SGHRS and YFSETQ. V lost 4 bases to trimming and J lost 7 bases, with 11 bases between them. Findings and caveats of the study: No conclusive comparison of naive versus antigen-experienced cells was possible with unsorted PBMCs.

The sequence was collected from a man aged 18 to 30 in good health. This chain links TRBV5-1 with TRBJ1-4, with D unclear. The sequenced material came from blood. CDR3 amino acids: CASSPPRGEKLFF. CDR3 bases: TGCGCCAGCAGCCCCCCCCGGGGTGAAAAACTGTTTTTT.